Listed below are T cell receptor beta chains from one sample, sequenced in a study of blood T cell repertoires in COVID-19. The assay was immunoSEQ multiplex PCR, and TCRdb's table has in-frame clones only and misses some. The sample contains roughly 220,000 clones, around 85% of which appear only once. The sequenced material came from PBMCs or T cells enriched from blood (not recorded which). All receptors come from a woman in her forties with acute COVID-19. Each CDR3 is given with its conserved first and last residue. A D gene is named only where the DNA matches it firmly. Part of the rows lack a size; the others show once, few, many or a class for expanded clones.

clone size,J gene,V gene,D gene,CDR3 protein,CDR3 DNA
once,TRBJ1-1,TRBV28,TRBD1,CASSLDNRGTTEAFF,TGTGCCAGCAGTTTAGATAACAGGGGTACAACTGAAGCTTTCTTT
NA,TRBJ1-4,TRBV12-3/TRBV12-4,TRBD1,CASTRGGTGRLFF,TGTGCCAGCACCCGGGGGGGGACAGGGCGACTGTTTTTT
NA,TRBJ1-6,TRBV5-1,TRBD1,CASSETGGENSPLHF,TGCGCCAGCAGCGAAACAGGGGGGGAGAATTCACCCCTCCACTTT
NA,TRBJ2-7,TRBV7-2,TRBD2,CASSLDSSGNYEQYF,TGTGCCAGCAGCTTAGATTCTAGCGGGAACTACGAGCAGTACTTC
NA,TRBJ1-6,TRBV7-9,NA,CASSLIQRNSPLHF,TGTGCCAGCAGCCTTATCCAACGGAATTCACCCCTCCACTTT
NA,TRBJ1-5,TRBV30,TRBD1,CAWSRQGRGPQHF,TGTGCCTGGAGCCGACAGGGTAGGGGGCCCCAGCATTTT
NA,TRBJ2-1,TRBV5-5,TRBD2,CASSLVVAGGNEQFF,TGTGCCAGCAGCTTGGTTGTAGCGGGAGGGAATGAGCAGTTCTTC
NA,TRBJ2-5,TRBV11-2,TRBD2,CASTTTGGIQETQYF,TGTGCCAGCACAACCACGGGAGGTATCCAAGAGACCCAGTACTTC
NA,TRBJ2-5,TRBV4-3,TRBD2,CASSQDLVGGGSPQETQYF,TGCGCCAGCAGCCAAGATCTTGTTGGCGGGGGATCGCCCCAAGAGACCCAGTACTTC
NA,TRBJ1-1,TRBV30,NA,CAWIMGAVNTEAFF,TGTGCCTGGATCATGGGGGCGGTGAACACTGAAGCTTTCTTT
NA,TRBJ1-2,TRBV7-9,NA,CASSPPAGYTF,TGTGCCAGCAGTCCCCCTGCGGGCTACACCTTC
once,TRBJ2-7,TRBV6-5,TRBD1,CASSYGTGPYEQYF,TGTGCCAGCAGTTACGGGACAGGTCCCTACGAGCAGTACTTC
NA,TRBJ1-5,TRBV7-2,NA,CASSPRTGGQPQHF,TGTGCCAGCAGCCCAAGGACGGGGGGTCAGCCCCAGCATTTT
NA,TRBJ2-2,TRBV5-1,NA,CASSPQGYYTGELFF,TGCGCCAGCAGCCCACAGGGTTATTACACCGGGGAGCTGTTTTTT
few,TRBJ1-3,TRBV7-2,TRBD1,CASRSTGGFSGNTIYF,TGTGCCAGCAGGTCGACAGGGGGCTTCTCTGGAAACACCATATATTTT
few,TRBJ1-5,TRBV7-8,TRBD1,CASSPGTGHSNQPQHF,TGTGCCAGCAGCCCCGGGACAGGGCATAGCAATCAGCCCCAGCATTTT
NA,TRBJ2-1,TRBV27,TRBD2,CASKLRGAGGPYNEQFF,TGTGCCAGCAAACTTCGAGGGGCGGGAGGGCCCTACAATGAGCAGTTCTTC
NA,TRBJ2-1,TRBV10-3,TRBD1,CAISSGTGIYNNEQFF,TGTGCCATCAGTTCCGGGACAGGGATCTATAACAATGAGCAGTTCTTC
NA,TRBJ1-1,TRBV2,TRBD1,CASTRDRGTEAFF,TGTGCCAGCACACGGGACAGGGGAACTGAAGCTTTCTTT
NA,TRBJ1-2,TRBV3-1/TRBV3-2,NA,CASSPGLSYGYTF,TGTGCCAGCAGCCCGGGACTGAGCTATGGCTACACCTTC
NA,TRBJ1-1,TRBV11-1,NA,CASSLAENTEAFF,TGTGCCAGCAGCTTGGCAGAGAACACTGAAGCTTTCTTT
NA,TRBJ2-1,TRBV6-5,TRBD2,CASTLRGSSYNEQFF,TGTGCCAGCACCTTACGCGGGAGCTCCTACAATGAGCAGTTCTTC
NA,TRBJ1-2,TRBV28,NA,CASSLPLGGADYGYTF,TGTGCCAGCAGTTTACCCTTAGGGGGGGCGGACTATGGCTACACCTTC
NA,TRBJ1-2,TRBV19,NA,CASSSGAFNYGYTF,TGTGCCAGTAGTAGCGGAGCCTTTAACTATGGCTACACCTTC
NA,TRBJ1-2,TRBV11-2,TRBD1,CASSPETDRGRRGYTF,TGTGCCAGCAGCCCAGAAACCGACAGGGGGCGAAGGGGCTACACCTTC
NA,TRBJ2-5,TRBV4-1,TRBD2,CASSQRAMSGGPQETQYF,TGCGCCAGCAGCCAACGAGCCATGAGCGGGGGACCTCAAGAGACCCAGTACTTC
NA,TRBJ2-7,TRBV13,NA,CASSLGSRGDEQYF,TGTGCCAGCAGCTTAGGAAGCAGGGGCGACGAGCAGTACTTC
NA,TRBJ1-1,TRBV3-1/TRBV3-2,TRBD1,CASSPSGTGNTEAFF,TGTGCCAGCAGCCCTTCCGGGACAGGGAACACTGAAGCTTTCTTT
NA,TRBJ1-2,TRBV7-2,TRBD1,CASSLGGTGDGYTF,TGTGCCAGCAGCTTAGGTGGGACAGGGGATGGCTACACCTTC
NA,TRBJ1-1,TRBV28,NA,CASSLGGGDTEAFF,TGTGCCAGCAGCCTGGGGGGTGGGGACACTGAAGCTTTCTTT
NA,TRBJ2-7,TRBV7-9,NA,CASSLTAGLNSYEQYF,TGTGCCAGCAGCTTAACAGCGGGCCTAAACTCCTACGAGCAGTACTTC
NA,TRBJ1-1,TRBV5-4,NA,CASSPRGNPNTEAFF,TGTGCCAGCAGCCCGCGAGGAAACCCAAACACTGAAGCTTTCTTT
NA,TRBJ1-5,TRBV18,NA,CASSTNQGNQPQHF,TGTGCCAGCTCAACAAATCAGGGTAATCAGCCCCAGCATTTT
NA,TRBJ2-5,TRBV27,NA,CASSLGLGRGPSETQYF,TGTGCCAGCAGTTTAGGGCTGGGCAGGGGCCCGTCGGAGACCCAGTACTTC
NA,TRBJ1-2,TRBV9,NA,CASSVVAGFYGYTF,TGTGCCAGCAGCGTAGTGGCAGGGTTCTATGGCTACACCTTC
few,TRBJ2-1,TRBV3-1/TRBV3-2,TRBD2,CASSQAASGGRGQFF,TGTGCCAGCAGCCAAGCGGCTAGCGGTGGTCGGGGGCAGTTCTTC
NA,TRBJ1-4,TRBV19,TRBD1,CASRPGQGNEKLFF,TGTGCCAGTAGACCGGGACAGGGAAATGAAAAACTGTTTTTT
NA,TRBJ1-5,TRBV20-1,NA,CSASWQFNQPQHF,TGCAGTGCTAGTTGGCAGTTCAATCAGCCCCAGCATTTT
NA,TRBJ2-1,TRBV3-1/TRBV3-2,TRBD2,CASSQDGTSVIDEQFF,TGTGCCAGCAGCCAAGATGGGACTAGCGTGATTGATGAGCAGTTCTTC
once,TRBJ1-2,TRBV6-5,TRBD1,CASSGQGRGYTF,TGTGCCAGCAGCGGACAGGGGCGAGGCTACACCTTC
NA,TRBJ1-3,TRBV27,NA,CASSLRVGGNTIYF,TGTGCCAGCAGTCTCAGGGTCGGCGGAAACACCATATATTTT
NA,TRBJ2-7,TRBV19,TRBD1,CASRGTGSYEQYF,TGTGCCAGTAGGGGGACAGGGTCCTACGAGCAGTACTTC
once,TRBJ2-2,TRBV4-3,NA,CASSQASRAGELFF,TGCGCCAGCAGCCAAGCTAGCCGAGCCGGGGAGCTGTTTTTT
NA,TRBJ1-1,TRBV18,NA,CASSPLTMNTEAFF,TGTGCCAGCTCACCCCTAACGATGAACACTGAAGCTTTCTTT
NA,TRBJ1-2,TRBV4-3,NA,CASSQAGQGLYGYTF,TGCGCCAGCAGCCAAGCGGGACAAGGATTATATGGCTACACCTTC
once,TRBJ2-3,TRBV27,TRBD2,CASSLISPGLALQYF,TGTGCCAGCAGTTTAATATCCCCGGGACTAGCCCTGCAGTATTTT
once,TRBJ1-3,TRBV27,NA,CASSYRGASGNTIYF,TGTGCCAGCAGCTACCGGGGAGCCTCTGGAAACACCATATATTTT
NA,TRBJ2-7,TRBV19,NA,CASKTSASYEQYF,TGTGCCAGTAAAACAAGCGCTTCCTACGAGCAGTACTTC
NA,TRBJ2-2,TRBV27,TRBD1,CASSLFWDREYTGELFF,TGTGCCAGCAGTTTATTTTGGGACAGGGAGTACACCGGGGAGCTGTTTTTT
NA,TRBJ2-3,TRBV7-7,TRBD2,CASSPGGVAADTQYF,TGTGCCAGCAGCCCGGGGGGGGTAGCAGCAGATACGCAGTATTTT
NA,TRBJ2-7,TRBV12-2,NA,CASRLALVGNGRRSYEQYF,TGTGCAAGTCGCTTAGCGCTCGTGGGCAACGGAAGAAGATCCTACGAGCAGTACTTC
NA,TRBJ1-6,TRBV27,TRBD1,CASSGTGYSPLHF,TGTGCCAGCAGCGGGACAGGGTATTCACCCCTCCACTTT
NA,TRBJ2-3,TRBV11-2,TRBD2,CASSYELAARTDTQYF,TGTGCCAGCAGTTACGAACTAGCGGCCCGCACAGATACGCAGTATTTT
NA,TRBJ1-2,TRBV14,NA,CASSQGRRGYGYTF,TGTGCCAGCAGCCAAGGACGTAGGGGCTATGGCTACACCTTC
NA,TRBJ1-3,TRBV6-4,NA,CASSDGGASGNTIYF,TGTGCCAGCAGTGATGGGGGGGCTAGTGGAAACACCATATATTTT
NA,TRBJ2-3,TRBV30,TRBD2,CAWSWSGSSDTQYF,TGTGCCTGGAGTTGGAGCGGGAGCTCGGATACGCAGTATTTT
NA,TRBJ2-7,TRBV4-2,NA,CASSQVGRGYEQYF,TGTGCCAGCAGCCAAGTTGGCCGAGGGTACGAGCAGTACTTC
NA,TRBJ2-5,TRBV5-1,NA,CASSLQGYLKETQYF,TGCGCCAGCAGCCTCCAGGGTTATTTAAAAGAGACCCAGTACTTC
NA,TRBJ1-1,TRBV7-9,NA,CASLSRSPGPEAFF,TGTGCCAGCCTAAGTCGGTCCCCGGGTCCTGAAGCTTTCTTT
NA,TRBJ2-1,TRBV4-2,NA,CASSQRGVSYNEQFF,TGTGCCAGCAGCCAACGGGGAGTCTCCTACAATGAGCAGTTCTTC